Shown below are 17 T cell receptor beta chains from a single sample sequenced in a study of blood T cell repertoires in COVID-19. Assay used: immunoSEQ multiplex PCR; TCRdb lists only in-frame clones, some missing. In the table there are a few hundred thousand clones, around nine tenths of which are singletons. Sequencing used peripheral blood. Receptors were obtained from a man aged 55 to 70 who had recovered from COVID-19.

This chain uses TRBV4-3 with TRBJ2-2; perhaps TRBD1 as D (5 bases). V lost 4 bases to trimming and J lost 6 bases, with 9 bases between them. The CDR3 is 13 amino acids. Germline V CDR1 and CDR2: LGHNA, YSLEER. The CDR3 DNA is TGCGCCAGCAGCCTAACAGGACCCGGGGAGCTGTTTTTT. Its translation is CASSLTGPGELFF.

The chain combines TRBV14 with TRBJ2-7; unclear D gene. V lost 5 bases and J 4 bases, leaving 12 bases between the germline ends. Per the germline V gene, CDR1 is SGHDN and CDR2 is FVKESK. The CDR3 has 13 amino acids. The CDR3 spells CASSFLPRYEQYF. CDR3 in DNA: TGTGCCAGCAGCTTTCTGCCCAGGTACGAGCAGTACTTC.

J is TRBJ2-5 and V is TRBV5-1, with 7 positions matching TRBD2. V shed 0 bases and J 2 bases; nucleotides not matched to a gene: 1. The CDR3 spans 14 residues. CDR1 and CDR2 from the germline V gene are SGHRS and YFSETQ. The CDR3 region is CASSLGSGQETQYF. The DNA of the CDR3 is TGCGCCAGCAGCTTGGGTAGCGGGCAAGAGACCCAGTACTTC.

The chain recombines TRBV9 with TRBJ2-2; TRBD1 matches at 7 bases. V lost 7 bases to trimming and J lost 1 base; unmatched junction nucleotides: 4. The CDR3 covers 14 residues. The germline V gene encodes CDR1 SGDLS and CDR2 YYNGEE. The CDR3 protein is CASRDRVNTGELFF. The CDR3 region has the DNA TGTGCCAGCCGTGACAGGGTGAACACCGGGGAGCTGTTTTTT.

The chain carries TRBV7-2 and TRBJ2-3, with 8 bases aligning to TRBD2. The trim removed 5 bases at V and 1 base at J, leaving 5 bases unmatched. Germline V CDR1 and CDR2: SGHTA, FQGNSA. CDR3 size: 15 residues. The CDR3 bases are TGTGCCAGCAGCCGTAGCGGGGACCGCACAGATACGCAGTATTTT. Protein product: CASSRSGDRTDTQYF.

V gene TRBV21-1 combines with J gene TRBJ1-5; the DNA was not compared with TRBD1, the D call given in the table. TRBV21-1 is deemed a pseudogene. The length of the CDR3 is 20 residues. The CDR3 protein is CASSEKVPDRGEEGNQPQHF. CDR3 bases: TGTGCCAGCAGCGAAAAGGTTCCGGACAGGGGAGAGGAAGGCAATCAGCCCCAGCATTTT.

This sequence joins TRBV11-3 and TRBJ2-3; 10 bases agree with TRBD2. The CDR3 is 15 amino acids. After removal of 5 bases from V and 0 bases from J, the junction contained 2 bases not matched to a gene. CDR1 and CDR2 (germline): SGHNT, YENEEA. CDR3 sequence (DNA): TGTGCCAGCAGCCTGACTAGCGGGAGCACAGATACGCAGTATTTT. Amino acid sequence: CASSLTSGSTDTQYF.

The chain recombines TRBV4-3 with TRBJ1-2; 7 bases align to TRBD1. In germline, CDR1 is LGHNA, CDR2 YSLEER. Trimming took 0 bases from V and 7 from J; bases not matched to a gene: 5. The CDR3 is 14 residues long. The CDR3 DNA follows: TGCGCCAGCAGCCAAGAAGGGGGCTGGGGTGGCTACACCTTC. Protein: CASSQEGGWGGYTF.

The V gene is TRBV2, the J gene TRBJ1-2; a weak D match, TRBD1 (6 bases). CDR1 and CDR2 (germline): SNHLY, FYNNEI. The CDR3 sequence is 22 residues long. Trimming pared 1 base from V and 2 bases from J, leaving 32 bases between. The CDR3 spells CASSEDRNVQGLTPYPNYGYTF. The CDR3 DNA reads TGTGCCAGCAGTGAAGATCGAAACGTTCAGGGGTTGACCCCCTATCCGAACTATGGCTACACCTTC.

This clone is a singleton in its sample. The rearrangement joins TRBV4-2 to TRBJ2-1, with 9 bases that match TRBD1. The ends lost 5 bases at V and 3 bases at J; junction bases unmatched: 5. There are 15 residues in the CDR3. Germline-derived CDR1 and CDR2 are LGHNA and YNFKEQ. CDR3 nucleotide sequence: TGTGCCAGCAGCATCCCGGGACAGGGCTACAATGAGCAGTTCTTC. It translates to CASSIPGQGYNEQFF.

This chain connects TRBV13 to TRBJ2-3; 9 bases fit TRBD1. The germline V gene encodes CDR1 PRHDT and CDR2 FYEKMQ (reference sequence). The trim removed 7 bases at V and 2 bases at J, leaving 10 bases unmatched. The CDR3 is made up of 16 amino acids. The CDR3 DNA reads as TGTGCCAGCAATTTAAACAGGGGGCAGTCCACAGATACGCAGTATTTT. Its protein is CASNLNRGQSTDTQYF.

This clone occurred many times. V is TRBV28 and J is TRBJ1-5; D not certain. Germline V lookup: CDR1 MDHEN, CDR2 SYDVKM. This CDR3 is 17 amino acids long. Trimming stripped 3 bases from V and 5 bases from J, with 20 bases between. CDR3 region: CASSLIKGVGMDQPQHF. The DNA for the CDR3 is TGTGCCAGCAGTTTGATCAAGGGCGTCGGGATGGATCAGCCCCAGCATTTT.

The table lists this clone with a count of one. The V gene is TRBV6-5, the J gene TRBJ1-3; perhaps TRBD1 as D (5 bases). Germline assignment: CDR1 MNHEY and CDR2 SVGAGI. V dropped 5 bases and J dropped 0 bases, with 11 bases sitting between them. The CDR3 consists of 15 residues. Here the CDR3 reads CASSPGTNSGNTIYF. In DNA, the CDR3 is TGTGCCAGCAGTCCCGGGACTAACTCTGGAAACACCATATATTTT.

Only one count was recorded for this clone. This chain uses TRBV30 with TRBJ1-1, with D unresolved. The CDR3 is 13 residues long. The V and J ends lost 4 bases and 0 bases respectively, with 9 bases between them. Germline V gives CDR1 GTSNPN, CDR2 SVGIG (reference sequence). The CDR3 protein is CAWIFPLNTEAFF. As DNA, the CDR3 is TGTGCCTGGATATTTCCTCTGAACACTGAAGCTTTCTTT. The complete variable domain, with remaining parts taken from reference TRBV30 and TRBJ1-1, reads SQTIHQWPATLVQPVGSPLSLECTVEGTSNPNLYWYRQAAGRGLQLLFYSVGIGQISSEVPQNLSASRPQDRQFILSSKKLLLSDSGFYLCAWIFPLNTEAFFGQGTRLTVV.

The CDR3 DNA follows: TGTGCCAGCAGCCAAGGGAGACTAAGCGTCCACGAGCAGTACTTC. This codes for CASSQGRLSVHEQYF. This chain links TRBV14 with TRBJ2-7; possibly TRBD2 for D (5 bases). The CDR3 contains 15 residues. Germline V gene sequence: CDR1 SGHDN, CDR2 FVKESK. Trimming took 1 base from V and 5 from J, leaving 15 bases between them.

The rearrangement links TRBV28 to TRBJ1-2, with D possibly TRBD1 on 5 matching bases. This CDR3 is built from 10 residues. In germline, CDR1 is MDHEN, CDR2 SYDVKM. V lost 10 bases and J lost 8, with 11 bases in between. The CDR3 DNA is TGTGCCACTACAGGCCTCGGCTACACCTTC. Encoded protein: CATTGLGYTF.

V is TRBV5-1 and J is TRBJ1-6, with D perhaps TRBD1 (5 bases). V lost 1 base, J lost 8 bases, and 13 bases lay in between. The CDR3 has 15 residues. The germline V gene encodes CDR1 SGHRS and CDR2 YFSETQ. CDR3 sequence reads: CASSLSGGWDSPLHF. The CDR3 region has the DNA TGCGCCAGCAGCTTGTCGGGGGGATGGGATTCACCCCTCCACTTT.